The sequence of this TCR beta chain was determined in a study of T cells in Graves' hyperthyroidism and ophthalmopathy. This clonotype was observed a few times. A clone one base away is much larger, so this may be a read error. V dropped 2 bases and J dropped 5 bases, with 4 bases sitting between them. CDR3 length equals 11 residues. Germline loops: CDR1 LGHDT, CDR2 YNNKEL (reference sequence). The TCR beta CDR3 regions underwent amplification using RNA transcripts as the source. First-round RT-PCR targeting the TCR CDR3 was performed with the HTBI primer set. TCRdb analysed the multiplex PCR reads with MiXCR anew, one entry per CDR3 protein. The data hold 500,000 to 650,000 distinct CDR3 sequences, with roughly 15% observed a single time. An approximately 10 ml volume of fresh peripheral blood provided the PBMCs.

The sequence was obtained from a woman between 45 and 60 years old with Graves' ophthalmopathy. The V gene is TRBV3-1, the J gene TRBJ2-7; D is ambiguous. The sample consisted of blood. CDR3 in amino acids: CASSQRDEQYF. DNA for the CDR3: TGTGCCAGCAGCCAACGGGACGAGCAGTACTTC.